The next 24 T cell receptor beta chains were all read from a single sample in a study of blood T cell repertoires in COVID-19. Assay used: immunoSEQ multiplex PCR; TCRdb lists only in-frame clones, some missing. This sample has about 220,000 clones, with 88% found just once. The sequenced material came from PBMCs or T cells enriched from blood (not recorded which). The receptors shown here come from a woman aged 45-60 years with acute COVID-19.

The sample holds one count of this clone. The V call is TRBV27, the J call TRBJ2-3; tentatively, D is TRBD1 (6 bases). This CDR3 has 18 amino acids. Germline CDR1 is MNHEY and CDR2 is SMNVEV (reference sequence). V was shortened by 5 bases and J by 1 base, with 22 bases between the two germline ends. CDR3 sequence (DNA): TGTGCCAGCAGTCCTATTCCCCCGGGACACATCGGCACAGATACGCAGTATTTT. Its translation: CASSPIPPGHIGTDTQYF.

This chain links TRBV28 with TRBJ1-1, with no clear D. V was clipped by 2 bases and J by 1 base, with 8 bases between them. The germline gives CDR1 MDHEN, CDR2 SYDVKM. CDR3 length equals 14 residues. Written as DNA, the CDR3 is TGTGCCAGCAGTTTAGGCACCACGAACACTGAAGCTTTCTTT. Translating it yields CASSLGTTNTEAFF.

The V gene is TRBV28, the J gene TRBJ2-7; 9 bases fit TRBD2. CDR3 length equals 14 residues. CDR1 and CDR2 (germline): MDHEN, SYDVKM. The trim removed 2 bases at V and 7 bases at J, leaving 6 bases unmatched. The CDR3 sequence is CASSLGGRGLEQYF. In DNA, the CDR3 is TGTGCCAGCAGTTTAGGCGGGAGGGGGTTGGAGCAGTACTTC.

The gene calls are TRBV7-2 and TRBJ2-1; 9 positions agree with TRBD1. This CDR3 is 15 amino acids long. In germline, CDR1 is SGHTA, CDR2 FQGNSA. V shed 5 bases and J 3 bases; nucleotides not matched to a gene: 5. The CDR3 protein is CASSPGQGGYNEQFF. The CDR3 DNA is TGTGCCAGCAGCCCGGGACAGGGCGGCTACAATGAGCAGTTCTTC.

In nucleotides, the CDR3 is TGTGCCAGCAGCTATATCCGCGGGGCCAGTGCCAAAAACATTCAGTACTTC. Translated, it gives CASSYIRGASAKNIQYF. The V call is TRBV7-9, the J call TRBJ2-4, with a weak D call TRBD2 (6 bases). Germline values: CDR1 SEHNR, CDR2 FQNEAQ (reference sequence). V was clipped by 4 bases and J by 1 base, with 17 bases between them. CDR3 length: 17 residues. The full variable domain, completed using reference TRBV7-9 and TRBJ2-4, is DTGVSQNPRHKITKRGQNVTFRCDPISEHNRLYWYRQTLGQGPEFLTYFQNEAQLEKSRLLSDRFSAERPKGSFSTLEIQRTEQGDSAMYLCASSYIRGASAKNIQYFGAGTRLSVL.

Comment on this clone: The identical CDR3 is also encoded by other nucleotide sequences in the sample. This chain links TRBV5-1 with TRBJ2-7; the D gene is possibly TRBD2 (5 bases). Trimming removed 4 bases at V and 1 base at J, with 12 bases between. Germline assignment: CDR1 SGHRS and CDR2 YFSETQ. This CDR3 contains 14 residues. CDR3 sequence (DNA): TGCGCCAGCAGCCTTGGCGGGTCGTCCTACGAGCAGTACTTC. This codes for CASSLGGSSYEQYF.

The chain carries TRBV28 and TRBJ1-6; no firm D call. Germline V lookup: CDR1 MDHEN, CDR2 SYDVKM. The CDR3 contains 11 residues. The V and J ends lost 6 bases and 10 bases respectively, with 7 bases between them. CDR3 in DNA: TGTGCCAGCAGCTCCCGGTCACCCCTCCACTTT. This encodes CASSSRSPLHF.

V gene TRBV7-6 combines with J gene TRBJ2-1, with 8 bases fitting TRBD2. J gave up 6 bases and V 1 base, and 5 bases lay outside the gene matches. CDR1 and CDR2 from the germline V gene are SGHVS and FNYEAQ. The CDR3 has 15 amino acids. CDR3 region: CASSLDAGGSNEQFF. The CDR3 bases are TGTGCCAGCAGCTTAGATGCGGGAGGTAGCAATGAGCAGTTCTTC.

The V call is TRBV11-2, the J call TRBJ2-5, with D hard to call. The germline CDR1 and CDR2 sequences are SGHAT and FQNNGV. With 1 base removed from V and 5 bases from J, the gap between germline ends came to 11 bases. The CDR3 has 14 amino acids. The CDR3, as DNA: TGTGCCAGCAGCTTAGGACTGCCCCCGGAGACCCAGTACTTC. This encodes CASSLGLPPETQYF.

The chain has TRBV7-3 and TRBJ1-1; possibly TRBD1 for D (6 bases). Per germline, CDR1 SGHTA and CDR2 FQGTGA. This CDR3 is built from 13 residues. With 4 bases removed from V and 7 bases from J, the gap between germline ends came to 13 bases. The DNA for the CDR3 is TGTGCCAGCAGCTCCCGGGGGGCGGATGAAGCTTTCTTT. The encoded protein is CASSSRGADEAFF. Full variable domain (outside the CDR3, taken from reference TRBV7-3 and TRBJ1-1): GAGVSQTPSNKVTEKGKYVELRCDPISGHTALYWYRQSLGQGPEFLIYFQGTGAADDSGLPNDRFFAVRPEGSVSTLKIQRTERGDSAVYLCASSSRGADEAFFGQGTRLTVV.

The V gene is TRBV18, the J gene TRBJ2-7; 11 bases align to TRBD2. Germline CDR1 reads KGHSH; CDR2 reads LQKENI. The CDR3 has 16 amino acids. V shed 0 bases, J shed 7 bases, and the junction held 8 bases outside the gene matches. The CDR3 coding sequence is TGTGCCAGCTCACCACCCGGGACTAGCGGCCCTAGGGAGCAGTACTTC. This sequence encodes CASSPPGTSGPREQYF. Full variable domain (missing parts from reference TRBV18 and TRBJ2-7): NAGVMQNPRHLVRRRGQEARLRCSPMKGHSHVYWYRQLPEEGLKFMVYLQKENIIDESGMPKERFSAEFPKEGPSILRIQQVVRGDSAAYFCASSPPGTSGPREQYFGPGTRLTVT.

In its sample, this clone was seen once. DNA for the CDR3: TGTGCCAGCTCCCCCGTTGAGGAGACCCAGTACTTC. Protein: CASSPVEETQYF. The chain recombines TRBV18 with TRBJ2-5; D gene uncertain. From germline, CDR1 is KGHSH and CDR2 LQKENI. V shed 6 bases and J shed 5 bases, with 10 bases lying between them. CDR3 size: 12 residues.

The genes are TRBV19 and TRBJ1-1, with D hard to call. Trimming took 4 bases from V and 5 from J, leaving 11 bases between them. The CDR3 extends over 13 amino acids. Germline CDR1 is LNHDA and CDR2 is SQIVND (reference sequence). CDR3 loop: CASSREGRTEAFF. In DNA form, the CDR3 reads TGTGCCAGTAGTAGGGAGGGCAGGACTGAAGCTTTCTTT.

This chain uses TRBV28 with TRBJ1-2; 12 bases align to TRBD1. The CDR3 covers 13 residues. Germline CDR1 and CDR2: MDHEN and SYDVKM. V gave up 6 bases and J gave up 8 bases; unmatched junction bases: 4. CDR3: CASRGQGALGYTF. The DNA for the CDR3 is TGTGCCAGCAGGGGACAGGGGGCTTTAGGCTACACCTTC.

The chain has TRBV11-2 and TRBJ2-1; weak D call: TRBD2 (5 bases). The CDR3 sequence is 12 residues long. CDR1 and CDR2 (germline): SGHAT, FQNNGV. With 5 bases removed from V and 15 bases from J, the gap between germline ends came to 17 bases. CDR3 region: CASSPDLMVPFF. The CDR3 nucleotides read TGTGCCAGCAGCCCGGACTTGATGGTTCCGTTCTTC.

The rearrangement links TRBV6-5 to TRBJ1-5; 9 positions agree with TRBD1. J lost 4 bases, V lost 5 bases, and 6 bases had no gene match. The CDR3 totals 15 residues. Germline lookup yields CDR1 MNHEY and CDR2 SVGAGI. Here the CDR3 DNA reads TGTGCCAGCAGTCGCTCGGGACAGGGTAATCAGCCCCAGCATTTT. Protein: CASSRSGQGNQPQHF.

This clone was found a few times. In nucleotides, the CDR3 is TGCAGCGTTGCATTCCAGGGGTCCACAGATACGCAGTATTTT. It yields the protein CSVAFQGSTDTQYF. J is TRBJ2-3 and V is TRBV29-1; tentatively, D is TRBD1 (6 bases). Germline lookup yields CDR1 SQVTM and CDR2 ANQGSEA. The ends were cut back, 4 bases at V and 2 bases at J, with 13 bases in the middle. The CDR3 totals 14 residues.

This rearrangement joins TRBV19 to TRBJ2-1; a possible D gene is TRBD2 (5 bases). Per the germline V gene, CDR1 is LNHDA and CDR2 is SQIVND (reference sequence). There are 15 residues in the CDR3. V lost 7 bases and J lost 2, with 15 bases in between. In DNA, the CDR3 is TGTGCCAGTACTCTCACAGCGGCCGCCTACAATGAGCAGTTCTTC. Amino acid sequence: CASTLTAAAYNEQFF.

The chain recombines TRBV7-2 with TRBJ2-1, with 12 positions matching TRBD2. Germline values: CDR1 SGHTA, CDR2 FQGNSA. The CDR3 length is 16 residues. J lost 12 bases, V lost 5 bases, and 14 bases had no gene match. This CDR3 is CASSPEMGLAGPWQFF. The CDR3 nucleotides are TGTGCCAGCAGCCCTGAAATGGGACTAGCGGGCCCGTGGCAGTTCTTC.

The rearrangement uses TRBV9 and TRBJ1-1; maybe TRBD1 (5 bases). Trimming cost V 3 bases and J 7 bases, with 16 bases left between them. CDR1 SGDLS and CDR2 YYNGEE come from the germline V gene. This CDR3 has 14 residues. In DNA, the CDR3 is TGTGCCAGCAGCGAAGTAAGTAAAGGGGTTGAAGCTTTCTTT. It codes for CASSEVSKGVEAFF.

The chain joins TRBV30 to TRBJ2-1, with 8 bases matching TRBD2. The length of the CDR3 is 14 residues. After removal of 5 bases from V and 9 bases from J, the junction contained 12 bases not matched to a gene. The V gene's germline CDR1 is GTSNPN and CDR2 SVGIG (reference sequence). Here the CDR3 reads CAWERGSGTGEQFF. The CDR3 nucleotides are TGTGCCTGGGAAAGGGGTAGCGGGACGGGTGAGCAGTTCTTC.

The V call is TRBV28, the J call TRBJ1-2; D might be TRBD1 (6 bases). Germline V gives CDR1 MDHEN, CDR2 SYDVKM. The V end was cut by 5 bases, the J end by 6 bases, with 13 bases between. This CDR3 is 13 amino acids long. The CDR3 sequence is CASSLTGLDGYTF. The CDR3 DNA sequence: TGTGCCAGCAGTCTTACAGGGTTAGATGGCTACACCTTC.

This sequence joins TRBV5-4 and TRBJ1-5, with D unclear. Trimming left V 4 bases short and J 5 bases short, with 19 bases between. Germline V gene sequence: CDR1 SGHNT, CDR2 YYREEE (reference sequence). The CDR3 covers 16 residues. CDR3 nucleotide sequence: TGTGCCAGCAGCATAAAAGGGTCCGGGAATGATCAGCCCCAGCATTTT. Encoded protein: CASSIKGSGNDQPQHF.

J is TRBJ2-2 and V is TRBV5-8; a possible D gene is TRBD1 (5 bases). The length of the CDR3 is 11 residues. Trimming shortened V by 10 bases and J by 6 bases, and 10 bases separated the two germline ends. The germline V gene encodes CDR1 SGHTS and CDR2 YDEGEE. The CDR3 nucleotides read TGTGCCGCAGAAGGGGCCGGGGAGCTGTTTTTT. It specifies CAAEGAGELFF.